This T cell receptor (beta chain) was observed in a study of OX40 agonist ivuxolimab in advanced cancers. The assay was immunoSEQ multiplex PCR, and TCRdb's table has in-frame clones only and misses some. The repertoire consists of some 70,000 clones, with nearly 90% occurring once and the leading ten covering about 1.3%. V dropped 0 bases and J dropped 0; count of bases not matched to a gene: 6. The CDR3 is 19 residues long. Germline values: CDR1 MGHRA, CDR2 YSYEKL. Source: CD4+ or CD8+ T cells sorted from blood, taken in a trial of the OX40 agonist ivuxolimab. This TCR was recovered from an adult with an advanced solid tumor such as melanoma, head and neck, liver or kidney cancer. The chain is built from TRBV4-1 and TRBJ2-7; 15 bases are shared with TRBD2. The CDR3 DNA follows: TGCGCCAGCAGCCAAGAGGTGGGACTAGCGGGAGGTGGCTCCTACGAGCAGTACTTC. This gives the protein CASSQEVGLAGGGSYEQYF.